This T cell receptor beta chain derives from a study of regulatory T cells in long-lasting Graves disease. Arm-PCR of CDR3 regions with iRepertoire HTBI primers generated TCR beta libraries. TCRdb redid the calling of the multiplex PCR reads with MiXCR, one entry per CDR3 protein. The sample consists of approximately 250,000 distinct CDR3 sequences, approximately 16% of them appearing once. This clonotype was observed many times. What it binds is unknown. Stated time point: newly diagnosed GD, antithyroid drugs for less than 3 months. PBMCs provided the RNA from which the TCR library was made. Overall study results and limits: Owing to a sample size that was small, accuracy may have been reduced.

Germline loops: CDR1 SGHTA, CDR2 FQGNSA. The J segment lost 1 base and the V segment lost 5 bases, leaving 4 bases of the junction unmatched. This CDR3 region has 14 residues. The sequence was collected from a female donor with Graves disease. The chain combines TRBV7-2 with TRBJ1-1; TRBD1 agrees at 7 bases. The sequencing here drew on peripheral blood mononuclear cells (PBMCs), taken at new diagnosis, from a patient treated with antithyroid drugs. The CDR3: CASSRGQTNTEAFF. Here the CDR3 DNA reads TGTGCCAGCAGCCGGGGACAGACGAACACTGAAGCTTTCTTT.